This TCR beta chain was recovered during a study of T cells in tumors after PD-1 blockade. About the study: Each patient got pembrolizumab 200 mg every 3 weeks or cemiplimab 350 mg every 2 weeks. A subset received ongoing vismodegib 150 mg daily alongside anti-PD-1 therapy. On average, peripheral blood gave approximately 120,000 TCR templates and over 30,000 unique clonotypes.

Germline CDR1 MDHEN, CDR2 SYDVKM. There are 16 residues in the CDR3. V lost 6 bases, J lost 3 bases, and 21 bases lay in between. Repertoires were generated with immunoSEQ multiplex PCR, while TCRdb's copy carries only in-frame clones and drops some. The table lists approximately 60,000 clones, 74% of them singletons, with about 4.8% in the top ten. Template: tumor biopsy or peripheral blood genomic DNA, 616-6,004 ng per sample. The source of this sequence is a human donor with basal cell carcinoma. Here the sequenced sample was PBMCs, taken after anti-PD-1 treatment. The chain uses TRBV28 and TRBJ2-7, with D perhaps matching TRBD1 (5 bases). The CDR3 region is CASSPQRSGRLYEQYF. The CDR3, as DNA: TGTGCCAGCAGCCCTCAGCGATCAGGGCGCCTCTACGAGCAGTACTTC.